This TCR beta chain derives from a study of blood T cell repertoires in COVID-19. CDR1 KGHSH and CDR2 LQKENI come from the germline V gene. The V and J ends lost 5 bases and 2 bases, in that order; junction bases with no gene match: 9. CDR3 length equals 16 residues. The data were produced by immunoSEQ multiplex PCR, yet TCRdb's version contains in-frame clones alone and is incomplete. The sample comprises a few hundred thousand clones, approximately 80% of which are singletons, and 4.2% rests with the top ten. The rearrangement joins TRBV18 to TRBJ2-5; 9 bases agree with TRBD2. The sequence was collected from a man in his fifties or sixties with acute or convalescent COVID-19. Sequenced input: peripheral blood. DNA of the CDR3: TGTGCCAGCTCATCTACGGGGACTAGCCTACAAGAGACCCAGTACTTC. Its translation: CASSSTGTSLQETQYF.